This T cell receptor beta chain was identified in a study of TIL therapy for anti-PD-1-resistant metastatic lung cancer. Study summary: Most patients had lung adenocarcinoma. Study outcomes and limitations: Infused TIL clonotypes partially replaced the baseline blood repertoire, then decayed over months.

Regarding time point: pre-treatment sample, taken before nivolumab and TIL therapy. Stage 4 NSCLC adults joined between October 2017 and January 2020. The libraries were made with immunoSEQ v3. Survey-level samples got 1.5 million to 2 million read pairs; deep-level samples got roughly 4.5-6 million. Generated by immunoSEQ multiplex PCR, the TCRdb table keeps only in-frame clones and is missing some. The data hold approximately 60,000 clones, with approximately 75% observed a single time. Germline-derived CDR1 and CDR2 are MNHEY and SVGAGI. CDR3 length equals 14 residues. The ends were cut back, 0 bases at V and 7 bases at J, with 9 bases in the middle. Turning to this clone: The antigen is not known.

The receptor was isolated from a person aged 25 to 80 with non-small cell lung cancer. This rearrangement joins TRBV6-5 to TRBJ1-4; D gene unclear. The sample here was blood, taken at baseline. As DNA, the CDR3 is TGTGCCAGCAGTTACTCGGTCGGTGGTGAAAAACTGTTTTTT. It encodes CASSYSVGGEKLFF.